These 22 T cell receptor beta chains were all obtained from the same sample, sequenced in a study of T cells in narcolepsy. TCRdb's table, derived via immunoSEQ multiplex PCR, lists solely in-frame clones and lacks some. The sample lists around 19,000 clones, 75% to 90% occurring once. The sequencing input was memory (CD45RA-) CD4+ T cells from blood. The receptors were gathered from a human donor in good health.

Written as DNA, the CDR3 is TGTGCCAGCAGCTCGGTTGCGGGAGATGGCGAGCAGTACTTC. This encodes CASSSVAGDGEQYF. This chain joins TRBV5-4 and TRBJ2-7, with 7 bases matching TRBD2. Germline CDR1 is SGHNT and CDR2 is YYREEE (reference sequence). V dropped 3 bases and J dropped 6; count of bases not matched to a gene: 9. This CDR3 is built from 14 residues.

The chain employs TRBV11-2 and TRBJ1-2; 10 bases are shared with TRBD1. The CDR3 consists of 15 residues. Trimming at V came to 1 base and at J to 6 bases, leaving 5 bases not matched to a gene. Germline CDR1 SGHAT, CDR2 FQNNGV. DNA of the CDR3: TGTGCCAGCAGCTTAGTTGGGACAGGGGCGGATGGCTACACCTTC. It codes for CASSLVGTGADGYTF.

V usage is TRBV7-9 and J usage is TRBJ1-4; D may be TRBD1 (6 bases). The V and J ends lost 5 bases and 5 bases respectively, with 24 bases between them. Germline V lookup: CDR1 SEHNR, CDR2 FQNEAQ (reference sequence). This CDR3 has 18 residues. CDR3 residues: CASSRPWGQMGGNEKLFF. The DNA for the CDR3 is TGTGCCAGCAGCCGCCCCTGGGGACAAATGGGAGGAAATGAAAAACTGTTTTTT.

There are a few counts of this clone. The chain uses TRBV4-3 and TRBJ1-1; a weak D match, TRBD1 (6 bases). This CDR3 is built from 15 residues. Germline V gene data show CDR1 as LGHNA and CDR2 as YSLEER. Trimming stripped 0 bases from V and 6 bases from J, with 14 bases between. The CDR3 reads CASSQDWARGSEAFF. The CDR3 bases are TGCGCCAGCAGCCAAGATTGGGCCAGGGGATCTGAAGCTTTCTTT.

The genes are TRBV15 and TRBJ2-2; 11 nucleotides agree with TRBD2. Germline CDR1 reads LNHNV; CDR2 reads YYDKDF (reference sequence). The CDR3 extends over 17 amino acids. J gave up 4 bases and V 1 base, and 5 bases lay outside the gene matches. The CDR3 loop reads CATSRGGSGRATGELFF. As DNA, the CDR3 is TGTGCCACCAGCAGAGGAGGTAGCGGGAGGGCCACCGGGGAGCTGTTTTTT.

This chain uses TRBV5-1 with TRBJ1-1; TRBD1 aligns across 7 bases. In germline, CDR1 is SGHRS, CDR2 YFSETQ. This CDR3 comprises 15 residues. The trim removed 0 bases at V and 1 base at J, leaving 3 bases unmatched. The CDR3 spells CASSLGGTANTEAFF. The CDR3 DNA reads TGCGCCAGCAGCTTGGGAGGGACAGCGAACACTGAAGCTTTCTTT. The full variable domain, its missing parts supplied by reference TRBV5-1 and TRBJ1-1, is KAGVTQTPRYLIKTRGQQVTLSCSPISGHRSVSWYQQTPGQGLQFLFEYFSETQRNKGNFPGRFSGRQFSNSRSEMNVSTLELGDSALYLCASSLGGTANTEAFFGQGTRLTVV.

This clone came up a few times. The chain uses TRBV6-5 and TRBJ1-3, with unresolved D. The V end was cut by 2 bases, the J end by 3 bases, with 11 bases between. The CDR3 loop spans 15 amino acids. Looked up from germline, CDR1 is MNHEY and CDR2 is SVGAGI. The CDR3 region is CASSYQSMGGNTIYF. The CDR3 DNA sequence: TGTGCCAGCAGTTACCAGAGTATGGGTGGAAACACCATATATTTT.

V gene TRBV6-1 combines with J gene TRBJ1-6, with 8 bases matching TRBD1. The J segment lost 2 bases and the V segment lost 10 bases, leaving 4 bases of the junction unmatched. The CDR3 contains 14 residues. In germline, CDR1 is MNHNS, CDR2 SASEGT. The CDR3, as DNA: TGTGCCATCGGACAGGGCGCCTATAATTCACCCCTCCACTTT. This encodes CAIGQGAYNSPLHF.

This clone was counted once. The rearrangement links TRBV28 to TRBJ2-2, with 8 bases lining up with TRBD2. The germline gives CDR1 MDHEN, CDR2 SYDVKM. The CDR3 has 15 amino acids. V was clipped by 6 bases and J by 5 bases; unmatched bases: 8. The CDR3 bases are TGTGCCAGCAGCTCCGGGGGGGAGGGAACCGGGGAGCTGTTTTTT. Amino acid sequence: CASSSGGEGTGELFF.

This chain joins TRBV7-2 and TRBJ2-6; 9 bases fit TRBD1. This CDR3 is built from 17 residues. In germline, CDR1 is SGHTA, CDR2 FQGNSA. Trimming cost V 2 bases and J 1 base; bases outside gene matches: 3. The CDR3 loop reads CASSLTGGASGANVLTF. Written as DNA, the CDR3 is TGTGCCAGCAGCTTAACAGGGGGCGCATCTGGGGCCAACGTCCTGACTTTC.

This rearrangement joins TRBV29-1 to TRBJ1-2; D uncertain. CDR1 and CDR2 from the germline V gene are SQVTM and ANQGSEA. V was pared by 2 bases and J by 6 bases, with 16 bases between. The CDR3 extends over 14 amino acids. The CDR3 DNA follows: TGCAGCGTTGAAATTATGGCCCCTGAGAATGGCTACACCTTC. Its translation is CSVEIMAPENGYTF.

The chain recombines TRBV6-5 with TRBJ1-6; a weak D match, TRBD1 (6 bases). V was pared by 0 bases and J by 5 bases, with 11 bases between. CDR1 is MNHEY, CDR2 SVGAGI, per germline. The CDR3 covers 16 residues. The CDR3 nucleotides read TGTGCCAGCAGTTACTCGGCGGGACATAATAATTCACCCCTCCACTTT. This translates into CASSYSAGHNNSPLHF.

V gene TRBV30 combines with J gene TRBJ2-4; TRBD1 matches 7 bases. Unmatched junction bases numbered 1, after V lost 4 bases and J lost 1 base. CDR3 length: 13 amino acids. Germline V CDR1 and CDR2: GTSNPN, SVGIG (reference sequence). The chain's CDR3 is CAWTQGAKNIQYF. Written as DNA, the CDR3 is TGTGCCTGGACACAGGGGGCCAAAAACATTCAGTACTTC.

In its sample, this clone was seen a few times. In DNA, the CDR3 is TGCGCCAGCAGCCCAACGGGGGTTTCTGGGGCCAACGTCCTGACTTTC. Protein sequence: CASSPTGVSGANVLTF. The J gene is TRBJ2-6, the V gene TRBV5-1; D may be TRBD2 (6 bases). Germline assignment: CDR1 SGHRS and CDR2 YFSETQ. Trimming took 4 bases from V and 1 from J, leaving 12 bases between them. The CDR3 is made up of 16 amino acids.

The chain is built from TRBV7-6 and TRBJ2-7; no reliable D call. CDR3 length: 13 amino acids. Looked up from germline, CDR1 is SGHVS and CDR2 is FNYEAQ. Trimming pared 5 bases from V and 0 bases from J, leaving 8 bases between. CDR3 sequence (DNA): TGTGCCAGCAGCCGCTCGTACTCCTACGAGCAGTACTTC. It yields the protein CASSRSYSYEQYF.

The CDR3, as DNA: TGTGCCAGCAGCGATTCCCGAACTTACTACGAGCAGTACTTC. Translation gives CASSDSRTYYEQYF. The V and J genes are TRBV5-4 and TRBJ2-7; D unresolved. V lost 4 bases, J lost 3 bases, and 14 bases lay in between. CDR1 SGHNT and CDR2 YYREEE come from the germline V gene (reference sequence). CDR3 length: 14 residues.

This chain connects TRBV29-1 to TRBJ2-7, with a possible D match to TRBD1 (5 bases). Per the germline V gene, CDR1 is SQVTM and CDR2 is ANQGSEA. V was pared by 1 base and J by 2 bases, with 15 bases between. The CDR3 contains 15 residues. CDR3 sequence (DNA): TGCAGCGTTGAAGGCCCCAGGGAACCCACCTACGAGCAGTACTTC. It specifies CSVEGPREPTYEQYF.

Concerning this clone: At one boundary the junction diverges from the germline segment, which might be a read error. This chain links TRBV6-1 with TRBJ1-2; D is unclear. Per the germline V gene, CDR1 is MNHNS and CDR2 is SASEGT. The CDR3 length is 11 residues. The CDR3 coding sequence is TGTGCCAGCAGTGCCGCAGCGGTTAACATCTTC. This codes for CASSAAAVNIF.

J is TRBJ2-3 and V is TRBV9; TRBD1 or TRBD2 may be the D gene (6 bases each). The germline CDR1 and CDR2 sequences are SGDLS and YYNGEE. V was cut by 0 bases and J by 8 bases, with 16 bases left in between. This CDR3 comprises 15 residues. The CDR3 bases are TGTGCCAGCAGCGTAGTCGGAACGGGGGCGGGTACGCAGTATTTT. Encoded protein: CASSVVGTGAGTQYF.

This clone came up once. V gene TRBV19 combines with J gene TRBJ1-2; D is possibly TRBD1 (5 bases). The V gene's germline CDR1 is LNHDA and CDR2 SQIVND (reference sequence). This CDR3 spans 14 amino acids. V shed 7 bases and J shed 1 base, with 13 bases lying between them. The CDR3 sequence is CASKGTYLNYGYTF. DNA of the CDR3: TGTGCCAGTAAAGGGACCTACCTTAACTATGGCTACACCTTC.

The chain uses TRBV5-1 and TRBJ2-5, with 9 bases that match TRBD1. The assigned J gene may be wrong: the sequence end matches TRBJ2-7 better. CDR3 length: 18 residues. Looked up from germline, CDR1 is SGHRS and CDR2 is YFSETQ. The CDR3 here is CASSLWAPGQGRSYEQYF. The DNA for the CDR3 is TGCGCCAGCTCCCTATGGGCCCCGGGACAGGGTCGGTCCTACGAGCAGTACTTC.

This clone was picked up one time. The chain has TRBV19 and TRBJ2-4; 7 bases are a match to TRBD1. Germline V gene lookup returns CDR1 LNHDA and CDR2 SQIVND (reference sequence). The CDR3 length is 14 residues. V was pared by 3 bases and J by 9 bases, with 8 bases of the junction left unmatched. As DNA, the CDR3 is TGTGCCAGTAGTATGGGGCAGGGGGTTGGCATTCAGTACTTC. The encoded protein is CASSMGQGVGIQYF.